Included here is one T cell receptor beta chain sequence, with context. The antigen is unknown. In the PCR, 60 Vbeta and 13 Jbeta primers were used. Data came from immunoSEQ multiplex PCR; TCRdb stores just in-frame clones and leaves some out. Altogether about 76,000 clones are present, less than 80% being singletons, with the ten largest covering around 8.9%. V shed 0 bases, J shed 5 bases, and the junction held 10 bases outside the gene matches. This CDR3 comprises 17 residues. Germline V gene data show CDR1 as SGHVS and CDR2 as FQNEAQ. This sample was taken from a study of cytomegalovirus exposure and HLA in healthy donors. Background on the study: Falling in the Caucasian-associated ancestry cluster were 65% to 90% of under 450 genotyped donors.

Regarding the study as a whole: A later analysis linked some 17,000 TCR beta sequences to HLA alleles at 0.05 false discovery rate. DRB1 showed the most TCR associations and HLA-C the fewest in a later analysis, as rates varied by HLA locus.

This clonotype was sampled from a woman aged 40 to 55 in good health and CMV-seropositive. The sequenced material came from PBMCs. This chain connects TRBV7-8 to TRBJ1-1; 9 bases are shared with TRBD1. CDR3 in amino acids: CASSLAQGARTSTEAFF. The CDR3 DNA reads TGTGCCAGCAGCTTAGCACAGGGGGCGCGAACGAGTACTGAAGCTTTCTTT.